Listed below are T cell receptor beta chains from one sample, sequenced in a study of vaccination and CD4 T cells after COVID-19. These TCRs' antigens remain unknown. TCRdb reprocessed the PCR reads via MiXCR and lists one record per CDR3 protein. This sample yields some 9,500 distinct CDR3 sequences, of which 30% to 45% are seen a single time; 16% belongs to the top ten. The sequenced material came from CD4+ T cells from blood, cultured in vitro. These receptors were obtained from a human donor who had recovered from COVID-19. The CDR3 runs from the conserved cysteine through the conserved F or W. D genes are given only for firm matches. A clone size is listed for some rows: how often the clone was seen (once, few, many), or a class if it is expanded.

j_gene,abundance,d_gene,v_gene,CDR3nt,CDR3aa
TRBJ2-5,-,TRBD1,TRBV6-1,TGTGCCAGCAGTGTCCAGGGGGACCAAGAGACCCAGTACTTC,CASSVQGDQETQYF
TRBJ2-2,-,TRBD2,TRBV18,TGTGCCAGCTCACCCCCGCTAGCGGGCACCGGGGAGCTGTTTTTT,CASSPPLAGTGELFF
TRBJ1-5,-,TRBD1,TRBV6-2/TRBV6-3,TGTGCCAGCAGGTCCCTCGGGACAGGGAAACAGCCCCAGCATTTT,CASRSLGTGKQPQHF
TRBJ2-1,-,-,TRBV18,TGTGCCAGCTCACCCAGAAGGGGCGGATCTGACAATGAGCAGTTCTTC,CASSPRRGGSDNEQFF
TRBJ2-7,-,-,TRBV2,TGTGCCAGCAGTGGAGAGACAGGCTCCTACGAGCAGTACTTC,CASSGETGSYEQYF
TRBJ2-3,-,TRBD1,TRBV27,TGTGCCAGCAGTTACAGACAGGGGGCGTTAAAACAAGGGACGCAGTATTTT,CASSYRQGALKQGTQYF
TRBJ1-6,few,TRBD1,TRBV20-1,TGCAGTGCTAGAGATAGACAGGGAGGGAATTCACCCCTCCACTTT,CSARDRQGGNSPLHF
TRBJ2-3,-,TRBD2,TRBV7-9,TGTGCCAGCAGCTTAGGGTCTTTAGCGGGGATCACAGATACGCAGTATTTT,CASSLGSLAGITDTQYF
TRBJ2-7,-,-,TRBV18,TGTGCCAGCTCACCACCGGGAGACCCCTACGAGCAGTACTTC,CASSPPGDPYEQYF
TRBJ1-5,few,-,TRBV7-8,TGTGCCAGCAGCGGACGGGACTTACCGTCGGGCAATCAGCCCCAGCATTTT,CASSGRDLPSGNQPQHF
TRBJ1-1,-,-,TRBV6-2/TRBV6-3,TGTGCCAGCAGCAAAATATACAGTTTACAGAACACTGAAGCTTTCTTT,CASSKIYSLQNTEAFF
TRBJ2-3,few,TRBD2,TRBV27,TGTGCCAGCAGTTTGTCTAGCGGGGGGTCCCGCACAGATACGCAGTATTTT,CASSLSSGGSRTDTQYF
TRBJ2-7,-,TRBD1,TRBV14,TGTGCCAGCAGCCAACGCTCGGGACAGGGGGCCTACGAGCAGTACTTC,CASSQRSGQGAYEQYF
TRBJ1-4,-,TRBD1,TRBV11-3,TGTGCCAGCAGCCGGACAGGGAAGGGCTCGGAAAAACTGTTTTTT,CASSRTGKGSEKLFF
TRBJ2-5,-,-,TRBV5-1,TGCGCCAGCAGCTACCCGGAAGGGGGGGAGACCCAGTACTTC,CASSYPEGGETQYF
TRBJ2-7,-,-,TRBV2,TGTGCCAGCAGTCCCATGCCGGGACTCCGACCCTACGAGCAGTACTTC,CASSPMPGLRPYEQYF
TRBJ1-1,-,TRBD1,TRBV6-1,TGTGCCAGCCGACAGGGCTCGAACACTGAAGCTTTCTTT,CASRQGSNTEAFF
TRBJ2-5,few,TRBD2,TRBV6-5,TGTGCCAGCAGTTATGGGGGGAGCGGGGAACAAGAGACCCAGTACTTC,CASSYGGSGEQETQYF
TRBJ2-2,-,-,TRBV7-2,TGTGCCAGCAGCTTAGCGTACGGCAGCGCGAACACCGGGGAGCTGTTTTTT,CASSLAYGSANTGELFF
TRBJ1-1,-,-,TRBV27,TGTGCTCAGCGGGAAATGCACACTGAAGCTTTCTTT,CAQREMHTEAFF
TRBJ1-5,-,-,TRBV6-1,TGTGCCAGCAGTGAACAGTCATCGGGCAATCAGCCCCAGCATTTT,CASSEQSSGNQPQHF
TRBJ1-2,-,-,TRBV5-4,TGTGCCAGCAACCTCGGGCCCGGGACTGGATATGGCTACACCTTC,CASNLGPGTGYGYTF
TRBJ1-1,-,TRBD1,TRBV9,TGTGCCAGCAGCGAAGACAGGGACACTGAAGCTTTCTTT,CASSEDRDTEAFF
TRBJ1-3,-,TRBD1,TRBV20-1,TGCAGTGCAACGACAGGGAGCTCTGGAAACACCATATATTTT,CSATTGSSGNTIYF
TRBJ1-6,-,-,TRBV11-3,TGTGCCAGCAGCTTTGAGGGGCGCTTCTCCTATAATTCACCCCTCCACTTT,CASSFEGRFSYNSPLHF
TRBJ2-3,-,-,TRBV12-3/TRBV12-4,TGTGCCAGCAGTTGGGTAAGAGATACGCAGTATTTT,CASSWVRDTQYF
TRBJ2-3,-,-,TRBV19,TGTGCCAGTAGTACAGAGGGAGGTGTCTGGATAACAGATACGCAGTATTTT,CASSTEGGVWITDTQYF
TRBJ1-5,-,-,TRBV5-6,TGTGCCAGCAGCTTATCTCAGCCCCAGCATTTT,CASSLSQPQHF
TRBJ2-3,few,TRBD1,TRBV7-9,TGTGCCAGCAGCAACCGGGACAGGGGAGATACGCAGTATTTT,CASSNRDRGDTQYF
TRBJ2-3,few,-,TRBV20-1,TGCAGTGCTAGACAGTTTATTCCGATTAGCACAGATACGCAGTATTTT,CSARQFIPISTDTQYF
TRBJ1-2,-,-,TRBV6-5,TGTGCCAGCAGTTTCCCCTATGGCTACACCTTC,CASSFPYGYTF
TRBJ1-1,-,-,TRBV4-1,TGCGCCAGCAGCCACTTGAACAGGGTCGGCACTGAAGCTTTCTTT,CASSHLNRVGTEAFF
TRBJ2-5,-,-,TRBV5-1,TGCGCCAGCAGCTTGGAAGGGCGGGGGACAAAAGGGGAGACCCAGTACTTC,CASSLEGRGTKGETQYF
TRBJ2-2,few,-,TRBV5-1,TGCGCCAGCAGTAAGGGCGAACCGACCGGGGAGCTGTTTTTT,CASSKGEPTGELFF
TRBJ1-2,-,TRBD1,TRBV11-2,TGTGCCAGCAGCGCCCGGACAGGCTTCGGGAACTATGGCTACACCTTC,CASSARTGFGNYGYTF
TRBJ2-5,few,TRBD1,TRBV20-1,TGCAGTGCCCCGGACAGGGGGCTAGAGACCCAGTACTTC,CSAPDRGLETQYF
TRBJ1-1,-,TRBD1,TRBV12-3/TRBV12-4,TGTGCCAGCAGTCACAGGACAGGGCCCTTGAACACTGAAGCTTTCTTT,CASSHRTGPLNTEAFF
TRBJ2-1,few,-,TRBV6-1,TGTGCCGTCCGCACGGGGGACAGCTCCTACAATGAGCAGTTCTTC,CAVRTGDSSYNEQFF
TRBJ1-2,-,-,TRBV19,TGTGCCTCAGCCATGGGGTCGAACTATGGCTACACCTTC,CASAMGSNYGYTF
TRBJ2-5,few,-,TRBV19,TGTGCCAGTAGTATTGCCAGGGGAGAGACCCAGTACTTC,CASSIARGETQYF
TRBJ2-7,-,-,TRBV11-2,TGTGCCAGCAGGATGACTGCCTCCTACGAGCAGTACTTC,CASRMTASYEQYF